This passage covers 21 T cell receptor beta chains from one sample sequenced in a study of a mutant IDH1 vaccine in newly diagnosed glioma. Time point of the sample: baseline, week 1 (first vaccination visit). Described treatment: pre-vaccination baseline after standard-of-care therapy. Sequenced by immunoSEQ multiplex PCR; TCRdb stores in-frame clones only, minus some. The sample lists some 68,000 clones, more than 65% seen once, with approximately 8.2% in the top ten. The specimen comprised PBMCs, sampled from a glioma patient treated with radiotherapy, temozolomide or both. These receptors were taken from a man aged 45 to 65 with glioma.

The chain combines TRBV7-9 with TRBJ2-5; the match to TRBD2 covers 11 bases. The trim removed 5 bases at V and 4 bases at J, leaving 18 bases unmatched. The CDR3 runs 19 residues. Germline lookup yields CDR1 SEHNR and CDR2 FQNEAQ (reference sequence). CDR3 nucleotides: TGTGCCAGCAGCCGAACCACACAATTACTAGCGGGGGTTGGAGAGACCCAGTACTTC. Protein product: CASSRTTQLLAGVGETQYF.

Comment on this clone: Other DNA sequences of this sample code for an identical CDR3. This chain joins TRBV20-1 and TRBJ1-1; no clear D. Germline CDR1 and CDR2: DFQATT and SNEGSKA (reference sequence). V gave up 1 base and J gave up 8 bases, with 5 bases separating them. The CDR3 consists of 10 residues. CDR3 residues: CSARVREAFF. In DNA form, the CDR3 reads TGCAGTGCTAGAGTTCGGGAAGCTTTCTTT.

CDR3 DNA sequence: TGTGCCAGCAGCTTGTTGGGGAACGGCTACACCTTC. It specifies CASSLLGNGYTF. The chain uses TRBV5-6 and TRBJ1-2, with no clear D. Germline V lookup: CDR1 SGHDT, CDR2 YYEEEE. With 1 base removed from V and 8 bases from J, the gap between germline ends came to 9 bases. This CDR3 has 12 amino acids.

The V and J genes are TRBV5-1 and TRBJ1-2; no reliable D call. The germline gives CDR1 SGHRS, CDR2 YFSETQ. Trimming removed 1 base at V and 2 bases at J, with 6 bases between. This CDR3 comprises 13 residues. Here the CDR3 reads CASSLSQNYGYTF. In DNA form, the CDR3 reads TGCGCCAGCAGCTTGTCCCAGAACTATGGCTACACCTTC.

The V and J genes are TRBV20-1 and TRBJ1-1; D unresolved. Germline V gives CDR1 DFQATT, CDR2 SNEGSKA (reference sequence). The CDR3 extends over 10 amino acids. Trimming took off 0 bases at V and 11 bases at J, with 7 bases between the two ends. Here the CDR3 reads CSARDPTAFF. The CDR3 DNA reads TGCAGTGCTAGAGACCCCACCGCTTTCTTT.

The V gene is TRBV5-1, the J gene TRBJ2-2; no firm D call. The germline V gene encodes CDR1 SGHRS and CDR2 YFSETQ. V was cut by 2 bases and J by 0 bases, with 14 bases left in between. The CDR3 consists of 17 residues. The CDR3: CASSLGFGRSNTGELFF. In DNA form, the CDR3 reads TGCGCCAGCAGCTTAGGGTTTGGGCGGTCGAACACCGGGGAGCTGTTTTTT.

The rearrangement uses TRBV29-1 and TRBJ1-4, with D possibly matching TRBD1 (6 bases). Per germline, CDR1 SQVTM and CDR2 ANQGSEA. This CDR3 has 15 residues. V shed 7 bases and J shed 10 bases, with 25 bases lying between them. The CDR3 region has the DNA TGCAGCGCCACGGGGGGGGCCGCCGGAATGGGAAAACTGTTTTTT. This gives the protein CSATGGAAGMGKLFF.

This sequence joins TRBV4-2 and TRBJ2-3, with 9 nucleotides matching TRBD2. Germline CDR1 reads LGHNA; CDR2 reads YNFKEQ. This CDR3 has 16 amino acids. Trimming removed 0 bases from V and 4 bases from J; junction bases left unmatched: 5. The CDR3 DNA follows: TGTGCCAGCAGCCAAGATGGCGCGGGGGGGGCAGATACGCAGTATTTT. Protein sequence: CASSQDGAGGADTQYF.

This clone showed up just a few times. This rearrangement joins TRBV5-1 to TRBJ1-1, with 9 bases aligning to TRBD1. The V and J ends lost 4 bases and 5 bases, in that order; junction bases with no gene match: 6. CDR1 SGHRS and CDR2 YFSETQ come from the germline V gene. CDR3 size: 14 residues. The CDR3, as DNA: TGCGCCAGCAGCGATACAGGGGGCACGACTGAAGCTTTCTTT. Translating gives CASSDTGGTTEAFF. Full variable domain (rest looked up from reference TRBV5-1 and TRBJ1-1): KAGVTQTPRYLIKTRGQQVTLSCSPISGHRSVSWYQQTPGQGLQFLFEYFSETQRNKGNFPGRFSGRQFSNSRSEMNVSTLELGDSALYLCASSDTGGTTEAFFGQGTRLTVV.

J is TRBJ2-3 and V is TRBV4-1, with 8 bases aligning to TRBD2. V lost 10 bases, J lost 6 bases, and 12 bases stayed unmatched. The CDR3 has 14 residues. CDR1 and CDR2 (germline): MGHRA, YSYEKL. CDR3 DNA: TGCGCCATTTCTTCGGGGGGGGCCAGGGATACGCAGTATTTT. It translates to CAISSGGARDTQYF.

The rearrangement joins TRBV11-2 to TRBJ2-7; 7 bases agree with TRBD1. Germline-derived CDR1 and CDR2 are SGHAT and FQNNGV. With V trimmed by 2 bases and J by 3 bases, 7 bases remained unmatched. This CDR3 region has 15 residues. This chain's CDR3 is CASSLTETGLYEQYF. The CDR3 region has the DNA TGTGCCAGCAGCTTAACTGAGACAGGGCTCTACGAGCAGTACTTC.

The rearrangement links TRBV30 to TRBJ1-1, with a tentative D call TRBD1 (5 bases). Germline V gene lookup returns CDR1 GTSNPN and CDR2 SVGIG (reference sequence). The ends were cut back, 7 bases at V and 6 bases at J, with 24 bases in the middle. This CDR3 comprises 15 residues. As DNA, the CDR3 is TGTGCCTCGATCCCGCTTGGAGCCTGGGGCGCTGAAGCTTTCTTT. It encodes CASIPLGAWGAEAFF.

The chain is built from TRBV29-1 and TRBJ2-5; D call uncertain. The germline CDR1 and CDR2 sequences are SQVTM and ANQGSEA. The V and J ends lost 3 bases and 5 bases respectively, with 10 bases between them. CDR3 length equals 12 residues. CDR3 nucleotides: TGCAGCGTTGATTTGGTAAGGGAGACCCAGTACTTC. Protein product: CSVDLVRETQYF.

This clone has more than one count but fewer than ten. The sample carries other DNA sequences with the same CDR3. This chain uses TRBV6-1 with TRBJ2-7; possible D gene TRBD1, 6 bases. The V end was cut by 0 bases, the J end by 6 bases, with 6 bases between. Germline V lookup: CDR1 MNHNS, CDR2 SASEGT. The CDR3 is 12 residues long. The CDR3 nucleotides are TGTGCCAGCAGTGAAGCACAGGGCGAGCAGTACTTC. It yields the protein CASSEAQGEQYF.

This clone showed up just a few times. The chain uses TRBV15 and TRBJ1-2; possibly TRBD1 for D (6 bases). CDR3 size: 15 residues. Germline CDR1 LNHNV, CDR2 YYDKDF (reference sequence). V lost 5 bases, J lost 8 bases, and 21 bases lay in between. For the CDR3, the DNA is TGTGCCACCAGCGCCCGGAGGGGGGCTGCGCGAGGCTACACCTTC. Translated: CATSARRGAARGYTF.

V is TRBV7-2 and J is TRBJ1-2; 12 bases match TRBD1. The germline V gene has CDR1 SGHTA and CDR2 FQGNSA. CDR3 length equals 15 residues. The ends lost 5 bases at V and 4 bases at J; junction bases unmatched: 5. CDR3 sequence (DNA): TGTGCCAGCAGCCCCCGGGACAGGGGGCCCTATGGCTACACCTTC. It specifies CASSPRDRGPYGYTF.

V is TRBV11-3 and J is TRBJ1-1; D gene unclear. Germline CDR1 reads SGHNT; CDR2 reads YENEEA. This CDR3 is 14 amino acids long. V gave up 2 bases and J gave up 0 bases, with 7 bases separating them. The CDR3 nucleotides read TGTGCCAGCAGCTTAAACGGGGTGAACACTGAAGCTTTCTTT. Its protein product is CASSLNGVNTEAFF.

The J gene is TRBJ2-1, the V gene TRBV27, with TRBD2 matching 7 bases. The germline CDR1 and CDR2 sequences are MNHEY and SMNVEV (reference sequence). V lost 2 bases to trimming and J lost 7 bases; unmatched junction nucleotides: 8. The CDR3 spans 15 residues. The CDR3 DNA reads TGTGCCAGCAGTTTACTCCGGGGGGAGGAGAATGAGCAGTTCTTC. Its translation is CASSLLRGEENEQFF.

The chain joins TRBV7-2 to TRBJ1-4, with a weak D call TRBD1 (5 bases). The germline gives CDR1 SGHTA, CDR2 FQGNSA. The CDR3 loop spans 14 amino acids. Trimming took 4 bases from V and 7 from J, leaving 13 bases between them. The CDR3: CASSWGGEGEKLFF. The CDR3 DNA reads TGTGCCAGCAGCTGGGGGGGAGAGGGTGAAAAACTGTTTTTT. The entire variable domain, with the rest obtained from reference TRBV7-2 and TRBJ1-4, is as follows: GAGVSQSPSNKVTEKGKDVELRCDPISGHTALYWYRQSLGQGLEFLIYFQGNSAPDKSGLPSDRFSAERTGGSVSTLTIQRTQQEDSAVYLCASSWGGEGEKLFFGSGTQLSVL.

This clone was seen many times. This sequence joins TRBV9 and TRBJ2-7; D is perhaps TRBD1 (5 bases). The V end was cut by 0 bases, the J end by 3 bases, with 10 bases between. Germline lookup yields CDR1 SGDLS and CDR2 YYNGEE. CDR3 length equals 14 residues. The CDR3 protein is CASSVDTGVYEQYF. Written as DNA, the CDR3 is TGTGCCAGCAGCGTAGATACAGGAGTCTACGAGCAGTACTTC.

The chain has TRBV5-6 and TRBJ1-4, with 9 bases that match TRBD1. This CDR3 is 14 amino acids long. With 4 bases clipped from V and 6 bases from J, the junction kept 4 bases outside the gene matches. Germline-derived CDR1 and CDR2 are SGHDT and YYEEEE. CDR3 in amino acids: CASSRTGEDEKLFF. DNA for the CDR3: TGTGCCAGCAGCAGGACAGGGGAGGATGAAAAACTGTTTTTT. Drawing the rest from reference TRBV5-6 and TRBJ1-4, the complete variable domain is DAGVTQSPTHLIKTRGQQVTLRCSPKSGHDTVSWYQQALGQGPQFIFQYYEEEERQRGNFPDRFSGHQFPNYSSELNVNALLLGDSALYLCASSRTGEDEKLFFGSGTQLSVL.